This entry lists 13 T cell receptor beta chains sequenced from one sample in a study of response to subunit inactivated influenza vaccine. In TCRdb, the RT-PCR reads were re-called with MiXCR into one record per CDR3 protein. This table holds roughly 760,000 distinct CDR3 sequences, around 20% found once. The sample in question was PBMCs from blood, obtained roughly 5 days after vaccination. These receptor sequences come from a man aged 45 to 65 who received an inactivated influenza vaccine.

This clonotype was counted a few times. The CDR3 loop is CASSSGDYEQYF. The CDR3 bases are TGCGCCAGCAGCTCCGGGGACTACGAGCAGTACTTC. V gene TRBV5-1 combines with J gene TRBJ2-7, with D tentatively TRBD2 (5 bases). The germline CDR1 and CDR2 sequences are SGHRS and YFSETQ. The CDR3 covers 12 residues. V was clipped by 3 bases and J by 3 bases, with 7 bases between them.

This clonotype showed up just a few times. The CDR3 DNA follows: TGCAGCGTTGTGCGGGGGACTAAAGAGACCCAGTACTTC. Its protein is CSVVRGTKETQYF. J is TRBJ2-5 and V is TRBV29-1, with 7 bases matching TRBD2. The CDR3 is 13 amino acids. V shed 4 bases and J 3 bases; nucleotides not matched to a gene: 5. CDR1 and CDR2 (germline): SQVTM, ANQGSEA.

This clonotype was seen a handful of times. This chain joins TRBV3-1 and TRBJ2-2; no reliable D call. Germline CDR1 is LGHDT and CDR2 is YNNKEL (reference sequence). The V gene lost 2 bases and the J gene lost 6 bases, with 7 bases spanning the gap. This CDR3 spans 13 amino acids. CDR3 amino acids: CASSQLSSGELFF. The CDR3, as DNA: TGTGCCAGCAGCCAATTGAGTTCCGGGGAGCTGTTTTTT.

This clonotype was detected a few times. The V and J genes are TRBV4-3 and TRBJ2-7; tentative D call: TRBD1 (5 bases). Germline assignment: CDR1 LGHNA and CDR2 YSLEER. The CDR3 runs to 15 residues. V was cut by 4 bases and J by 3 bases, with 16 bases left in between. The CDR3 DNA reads TGCGCCAGCAGCCGAACTCTCAGGGATAGCTACGAGCAGTACTTC. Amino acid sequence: CASSRTLRDSYEQYF.

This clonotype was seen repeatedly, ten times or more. Written as DNA, the CDR3 is TGCAGCGCCGGGGACAGTAGCAATCAGCCCCAGCATTTT. Its translation is CSAGDSSNQPQHF. V usage is TRBV29-1 and J usage is TRBJ1-5; TRBD1 agrees at 7 bases. The V and J ends lost 7 bases and 0 bases, in that order; junction bases with no gene match: 3. The length of the CDR3 is 13 residues. Germline-derived CDR1 and CDR2 are SQVTM and ANQGSEA.

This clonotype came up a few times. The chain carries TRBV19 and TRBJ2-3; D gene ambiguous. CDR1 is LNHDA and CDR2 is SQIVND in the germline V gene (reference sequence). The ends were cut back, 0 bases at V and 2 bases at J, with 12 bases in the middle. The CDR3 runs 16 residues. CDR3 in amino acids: CASSIDRPPYTDTQYF. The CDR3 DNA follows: TGTGCCAGTAGTATAGACAGACCTCCTTACACAGATACGCAGTATTTT.

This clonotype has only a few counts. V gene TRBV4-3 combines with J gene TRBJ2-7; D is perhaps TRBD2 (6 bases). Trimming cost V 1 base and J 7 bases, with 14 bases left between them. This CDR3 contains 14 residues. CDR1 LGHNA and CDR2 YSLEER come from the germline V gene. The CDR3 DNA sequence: TGCGCCAGCAGCCAAGTGCGGGGATCGGAAGAGCAGTACTTC. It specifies CASSQVRGSEEQYF.

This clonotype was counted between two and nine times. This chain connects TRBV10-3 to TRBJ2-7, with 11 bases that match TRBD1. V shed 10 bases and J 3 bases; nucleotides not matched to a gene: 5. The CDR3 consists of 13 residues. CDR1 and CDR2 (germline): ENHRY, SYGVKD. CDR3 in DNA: TGTGCCAGTAGGGGACAGGGGGTCTACGAGCAGTACTTC. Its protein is CASRGQGVYEQYF.

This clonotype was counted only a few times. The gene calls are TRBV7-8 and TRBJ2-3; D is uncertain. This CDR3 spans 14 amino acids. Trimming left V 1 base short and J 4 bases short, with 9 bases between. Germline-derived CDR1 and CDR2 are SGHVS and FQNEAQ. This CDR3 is CASSLDWLADTQYF. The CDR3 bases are TGTGCCAGCAGCTTAGACTGGCTTGCAGATACGCAGTATTTT. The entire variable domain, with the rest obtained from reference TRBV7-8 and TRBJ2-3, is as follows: GAGVSQSPRYKVAKRGQDVALRCDPISGHVSLFWYQQALGQGPEFLTYFQNEAQLDKSGLPSDRFFAERPEGSVSTLKIQRTQQEDSAVYLCASSLDWLADTQYFGPGTRLTVL.

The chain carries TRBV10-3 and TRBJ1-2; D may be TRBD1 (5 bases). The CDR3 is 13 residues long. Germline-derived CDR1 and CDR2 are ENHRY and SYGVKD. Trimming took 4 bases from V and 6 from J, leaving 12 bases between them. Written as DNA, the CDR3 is TGTGCCATCAGTGCCTCCCCAGGGAATGGCTACACCTTC. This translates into CAISASPGNGYTF.

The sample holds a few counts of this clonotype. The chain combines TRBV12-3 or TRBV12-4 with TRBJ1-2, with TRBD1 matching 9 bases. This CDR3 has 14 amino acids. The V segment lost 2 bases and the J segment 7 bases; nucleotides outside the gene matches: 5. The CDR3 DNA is TGTGCCAGCAGTTTATCCGGGACAGGGTTTGGCTACACCTTC. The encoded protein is CASSLSGTGFGYTF.

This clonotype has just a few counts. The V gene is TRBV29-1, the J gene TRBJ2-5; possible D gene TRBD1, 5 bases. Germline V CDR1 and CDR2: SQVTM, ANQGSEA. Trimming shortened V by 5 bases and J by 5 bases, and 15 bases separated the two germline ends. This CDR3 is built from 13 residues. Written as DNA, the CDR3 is TGCAGCGTTCCAGGGCAGTACGGGGAGACCCAGTACTTC. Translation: CSVPGQYGETQYF.

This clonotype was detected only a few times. CDR3 protein: CAISVYIDTGELFF. In DNA, the CDR3 is TGTGCCATCAGTGTATACATAGACACCGGGGAGCTGTTTTTT. The chain is built from TRBV10-3 and TRBJ2-2; D remains ambiguous. The CDR3 length is 14 residues. CDR1 ENHRY and CDR2 SYGVKD come from the germline V gene. V lost 4 bases and J lost 3, with 9 bases in between.